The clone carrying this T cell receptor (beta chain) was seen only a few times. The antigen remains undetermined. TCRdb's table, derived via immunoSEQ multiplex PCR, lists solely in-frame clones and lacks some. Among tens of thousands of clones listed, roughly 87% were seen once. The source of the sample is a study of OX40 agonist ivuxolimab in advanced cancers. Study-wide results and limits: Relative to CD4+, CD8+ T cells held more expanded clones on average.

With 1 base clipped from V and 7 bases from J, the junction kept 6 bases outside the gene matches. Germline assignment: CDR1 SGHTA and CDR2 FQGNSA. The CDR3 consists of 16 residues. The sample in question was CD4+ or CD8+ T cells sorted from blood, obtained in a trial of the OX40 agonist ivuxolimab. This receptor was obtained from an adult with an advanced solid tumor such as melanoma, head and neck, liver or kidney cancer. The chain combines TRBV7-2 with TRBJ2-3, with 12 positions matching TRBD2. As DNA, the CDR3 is TGTGCCAGCAGCTTAGGTTCTAGCGGGGGGGGAAATACGCAGTATTTT. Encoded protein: CASSLGSSGGGNTQYF.